The sequence of this TCR beta chain was determined in a study of Ad26.COV2.S vaccination and SARS-CoV-2 variants. Study-level points and caveats: Breadth, reportedly substantial, characterized the spike-specific CD8+ and CD4+ T cell responses after vaccination.

The data were produced by immunoSEQ multiplex PCR, yet TCRdb's version contains in-frame clones alone and is incomplete. The sample holds 97,000 or so clones; 80% are singletons and the top ten take 15% to 20%. Turning to this clone: The antigen is not known.

After removal of 4 bases from V and 7 bases from J, the junction contained 12 bases not matched to a gene. CDR1 is MNHEY, CDR2 SMNVEV, per germline (reference sequence). The CDR3 loop spans 15 amino acids. This sequence originates from a human donor who had recovered from COVID-19. The specimen was peripheral blood, collected after recovery from COVID-19. The J gene is TRBJ2-7, the V gene TRBV27, with 8 bases lining up with TRBD1. The chain's CDR3 is CASSWRGGRGLEQYF. In DNA form, the CDR3 reads TGTGCCAGCAGTTGGCGGGGAGGCAGGGGGCTGGAGCAGTACTTC.